This TCR beta chain is from a study of STAT3 mutations in large granular lymphocyte leukemia. Sequenced by immunoSEQ multiplex PCR; TCRdb stores in-frame clones only, minus some. The table shows approximately 45,000 clones, with 81% occurring only once. Points from the study as a whole: All newly emerging clones after therapy were STAT3 wild type. Every T-LGLL patient had at least one immunodominant TCRbeta clonotype. Sampling intervals varied between patients and samples.

With respect to this clone: What it recognizes is unknown.

The germline CDR1 and CDR2 sequences are SNHLY and FYNNEI. The V segment lost 6 bases and the J segment 8 bases; nucleotides outside the gene matches: 7. CDR3 length: 13 amino acids. This chain uses TRBV2 with TRBJ1-2; 9 bases align to TRBD1. Specimen: PBMCs. This clonotype originated in a human donor with T large granular lymphocyte leukemia. Some clones in this sample may be carry-over from other donors' samples. For the CDR3, the DNA is TGTGCCAGCAGAGTGGACAGGGGAAGCGGCTACACCTTC. Its translation is CASRVDRGSGYTF. Complete variable domain (other parts from reference TRBV2 and TRBJ1-2): EPEVTQTPSHQVTQMGQEVILRCVPISNHLYFYWYRQILGQKVEFLVSFYNNEISEKSEIFDDQFSVERPDGSNFTLKIRSTKLEDSAMYFCASRVDRGSGYTFGSGTRLTVV.